This TCR beta chain derives from a study of cytomegalovirus exposure and HLA in healthy donors. Study background: The 120 validation repertoires used the same platform as the roughly 670 first-cohort repertoires (as reported by a later analysis).

To note about this clone: Its antigen is currently unknown.

Sequencing was performed with immunoSEQ multiplex PCR; in TCRdb, only in-frame clones are kept and a portion is missing. The sample has some 170,000 clones, 84% seen once. Study-wide points: The classifier was said to identify cytomegalovirus status with high specificity and sensitivity. There were a few CMV-associated chains whose specificity for CMV antigens was confirmed in vitro.

The clonotype was recovered from a man aged 30 to 45 in good health and CMV-seropositive. The sample consisted of PBMCs.

CDR3 sequence reads: CASSQDGAGRLSSYNEQFF. The DNA for the CDR3 is TGCGCCAGCAGCCAAGACGGGGCGGGGCGGCTTAGCTCCTACAATGAGCAGTTCTTC. The V and J genes are TRBV4-3 and TRBJ2-1; perhaps TRBD2 as D (6 bases). Germline loops: CDR1 LGHNA, CDR2 YSLEER. CDR3 length equals 19 residues. Deletions cut 0 bases from V and 0 bases from J, with 18 bases between.